This record concerns one T cell receptor beta chain sequence. The V and J ends lost 5 bases and 0 bases, in that order; junction bases with no gene match: 3. Germline values: CDR1 SGHTA, CDR2 FQGNSA. The CDR3 runs 15 residues. The record originates from a study of cytomegalovirus exposure and HLA in healthy donors. In the study overall: T cells numbering some 170 million yielded approximately 120 million unique TCR beta sequences in an earlier analysis.

Each of the donors was a healthy bone marrow donor. Donors counted as nominally healthy when sampled, yet unrecorded immune exposures were likely. Use of 60 Vbeta and 13 Jbeta primers characterized the PCR. Libraries were prepared by immunoSEQ multiplex PCR; TCRdb keeps only in-frame clonotypes and omits some of them. This sample has 150,000 to 200,000 clones, with 75% to 90% found just once. This TCR came from a woman aged 45-59 years in good health and CMV-seropositive. The genes are TRBV7-2 and TRBJ1-4, with 7 bases identical to TRBD1. Specimen: PBMCs. The CDR3 DNA follows: TGTGCCAGCAGCCTAACAGGGGCAACTAATGAAAAACTGTTTTTT. Amino acid sequence: CASSLTGATNEKLFF.